The source of this T cell receptor (beta chain) is a study of blood T cell repertoires in COVID-19. About the research overall: From the United States, Italy and Spain came samples of acute and convalescent COVID-19. T cells, B-cell-depleted T cells, or PBMCs supplied cDNA or gDNA.

Source study methods: For nucleated cells, counts were estimated from reference gene primer amplification. Data came from immunoSEQ multiplex PCR; TCRdb stores just in-frame clones and leaves some out. V and J calls and clone size are those listed in that table; D and trimming were worked out from the DNA. The sample includes 150,000 to 200,000 clones, more than 75% of them seen just once. Trimming removed 7 bases at V and 0 bases at J, with 11 bases between. The CDR3 is made up of 14 amino acids. Germline V gene sequence: CDR1 MNHEY, CDR2 SMNVEV (reference sequence). The sample consisted of peripheral blood. The sequence was obtained from a woman between 65 and 79 years old with acute or convalescent COVID-19. This chain uses TRBV27 with TRBJ2-3, with a weak D call TRBD2 (6 bases). For the CDR3, the DNA is TGTGCCAGCAAAAGCGGGTCTAGCACAGATACGCAGTATTTT. Its translation: CASKSGSSTDTQYF.